The 6 T cell receptor beta chains given below trace back to one sample, sequenced in a study of a mutant IDH1 vaccine in newly diagnosed glioma. Assay used: immunoSEQ multiplex PCR; TCRdb lists only in-frame clones, some missing. The repertoire consists of roughly 110,000 clones, with about 90% occurring once and the leading ten covering roughly 0.61%. No cognate antigen is known for these TCRs. Time point denoted: week 11, during vaccination. A 20-mer mutant IDH1 peptide at 300 ug was injected subcutaneously with topical imiquimod. This sample comprised PBMCs, obtained from a glioma patient whose treatment included an IDH1 peptide vaccine. The receptors here all came from a woman between 50 and 59 years old with glioma.

The chain uses TRBV28 and TRBJ2-1, with TRBD1 identical over 7 bases. V dropped 6 bases and J dropped 2; count of bases not matched to a gene: 4. Germline V gives CDR1 MDHEN, CDR2 SYDVKM. CDR3 length: 14 amino acids. CDR3 residues: CASRPGGPYNEQFF. The DNA of the CDR3 is TGTGCCAGCAGGCCAGGGGGACCCTACAATGAGCAGTTCTTC.

The rearrangement links TRBV5-4 to TRBJ2-4; 10 nucleotides match TRBD1. J lost 6 bases, V lost 4 bases, and 4 bases had no gene match. The CDR3 covers 14 residues. Per germline, CDR1 SGHNT and CDR2 YYREEE (reference sequence). CDR3 loop: CASSPGQGINIQYF. The CDR3 nucleotides are TGTGCCAGCAGCCCGGGACAGGGGATAAACATTCAGTACTTC. Full variable domain (missing parts from reference TRBV5-4 and TRBJ2-4): ETGVTQSPTHLIKTRGQQVTLRCSSQSGHNTVSWYQQALGQGPQFIFQYYREEENGRGNFPPRFSGLQFPNYSSELNVNALELDDSALYLCASSPGQGINIQYFGAGTRLSVL.

The chain recombines TRBV19 with TRBJ2-3; 7 nucleotides agree with TRBD1. V gave up 4 bases and J gave up 3 bases; unmatched junction bases: 4. This CDR3 has 14 residues. CDR1 is LNHDA, CDR2 SQIVND, per germline (reference sequence). Here the CDR3 reads CASSRTGRTDTQYF. The DNA of the CDR3 is TGTGCCAGTAGTAGGACAGGTCGGACAGATACGCAGTATTTT.

This clone occurred a few times. CDR3 in DNA: TGCGCCACCGGAGACGGATACGAGCAGTACTTC. It specifies CATGDGYEQYF. This chain connects TRBV10-1 to TRBJ2-7; unclear D gene. V was cut by 10 bases and J by 4 bases, with 11 bases left in between. This CDR3 has 11 residues. CDR1 is WNHNN, CDR2 SYGVQD, per germline (reference sequence).

CDR3 residues: CASNSLAGGLNEQFF. Here the CDR3 DNA reads TGTGCCAGCAACAGTCTAGCGGGAGGGTTGAATGAGCAGTTCTTC. This rearrangement joins TRBV6-1 to TRBJ2-1; 12 bases fit TRBD2. The trim removed 7 bases at V and 7 bases at J, leaving 8 bases unmatched. Germline V CDR1 and CDR2: MNHNS, SASEGT. CDR3 size: 15 residues.

The chain has TRBV6-5 and TRBJ2-5, with a tentative D call TRBD1 (8 bases). Gene TRBJ2-7 matches the end of the DNA better, so the J call may be wrong. CDR3 length: 14 amino acids. CDR1 and CDR2 (germline): MNHEY, SVGAGI. The CDR3 loop is CASRPTGEGYEQYF. The DNA of the CDR3 is TGTGCCAGCAGACCGACAGGGGAGGGCTACGAGCAGTACTTC.